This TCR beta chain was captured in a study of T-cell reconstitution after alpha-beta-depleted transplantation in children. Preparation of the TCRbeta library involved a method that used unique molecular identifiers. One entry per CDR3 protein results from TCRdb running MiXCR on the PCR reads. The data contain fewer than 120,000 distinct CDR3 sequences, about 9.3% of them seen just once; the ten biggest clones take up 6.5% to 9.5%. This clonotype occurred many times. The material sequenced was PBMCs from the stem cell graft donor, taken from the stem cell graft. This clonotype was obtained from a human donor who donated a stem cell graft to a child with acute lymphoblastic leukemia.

The chain's CDR3 is CSARPQGAGVGYNEQFF. The CDR3 DNA reads as TGCAGTGCTAGGCCCCAGGGCGCGGGAGTGGGGTACAATGAGCAGTTCTTC. The genes are TRBV20-1 and TRBJ2-1, with 7 positions matching TRBD2. V lost 3 bases and J lost 4; bases outside the gene matches: 15. CDR3 length equals 17 residues. Germline CDR1 DFQATT, CDR2 SNEGSKA (reference sequence).